Described below is a single T cell receptor beta chain sequence and its context. Antigen: not known. The record originates from a study of OX40 agonist ivuxolimab in advanced cancers. Study overall: Patients were dosed with the agonistic anti-OX40 (CD134) antibody ivuxolimab. Findings of the study overall: CD4+ and CD8+ blood T cells expanded clonally by week 6 at 0.1 to 3.0 mg/kg. More expanded clones were found, on average, in CD8+ than in CD4+ T cells.

No patient had autoimmune disease or received systemic immunosuppression. Profiled with immunoSEQ multiplex PCR; TCRdb holds only in-frame clones, not every one. The sample holds some 59,000 clones, 70% to 85% seen once. Source: CD4+ or CD8+ T cells sorted from blood, taken in a trial of the OX40 agonist ivuxolimab. The source is an adult with an advanced solid tumor such as melanoma, head and neck, liver or kidney cancer.

CDR3 nucleotide sequence: TGTGCCAGCAGTTACTCCGGGGGGCGAGGCTACACCTTC. Translating it yields CASSYSGGRGYTF. The chain employs TRBV6-5 and TRBJ1-2, with D possibly TRBD1 on 6 matching bases. V was shortened by 0 bases and J by 8 bases, with 10 bases between the two germline ends. The CDR3 totals 13 residues. Germline V lookup: CDR1 MNHEY, CDR2 SVGAGI.